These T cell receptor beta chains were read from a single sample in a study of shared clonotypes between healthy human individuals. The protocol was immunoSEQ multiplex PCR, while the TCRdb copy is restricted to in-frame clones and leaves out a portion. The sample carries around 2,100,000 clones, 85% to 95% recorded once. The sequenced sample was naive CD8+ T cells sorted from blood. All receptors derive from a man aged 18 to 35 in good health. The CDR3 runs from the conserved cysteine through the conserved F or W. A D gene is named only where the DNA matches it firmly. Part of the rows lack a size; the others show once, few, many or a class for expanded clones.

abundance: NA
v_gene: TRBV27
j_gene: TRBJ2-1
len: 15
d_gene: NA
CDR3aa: CASSLQGGSYNEQFF
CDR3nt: TGTGCCAGCAGTTTACAGGGCGGGTCCTACAATGAGCAGTTCTTC

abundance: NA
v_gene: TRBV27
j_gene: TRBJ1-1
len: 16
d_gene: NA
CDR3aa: CASGPRGVWEGAEAFF
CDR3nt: TGTGCCAGCGGGCCCAGAGGGGTCTGGGAGGGGGCTGAAGCTTTCTTT

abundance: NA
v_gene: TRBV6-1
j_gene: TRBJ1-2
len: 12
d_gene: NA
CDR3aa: CASIQVDYGYTF
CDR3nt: TGTGCCAGCATACAGGTAGACTATGGCTACACCTTC

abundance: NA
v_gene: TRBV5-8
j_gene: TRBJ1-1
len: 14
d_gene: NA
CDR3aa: CASSLTGTGTEAFF
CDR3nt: TGTGCCAGCAGCTTAACAGGGACGGGCACTGAAGCTTTCTTT

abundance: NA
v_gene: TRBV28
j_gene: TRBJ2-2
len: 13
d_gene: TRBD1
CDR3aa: CASGAGGIGELFF
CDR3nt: TGTGCCAGCGGGGCAGGGGGCATCGGGGAGCTGTTTTTT

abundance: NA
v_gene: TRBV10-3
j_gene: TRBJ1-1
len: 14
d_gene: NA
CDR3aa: CAISEEGVWTEAFF
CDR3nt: TGTGCCATCAGTGAAGAGGGCGTATGGACTGAAGCTTTCTTT

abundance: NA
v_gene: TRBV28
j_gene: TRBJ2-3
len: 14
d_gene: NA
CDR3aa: CASSLSQGTDTQYF
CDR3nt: TGTGCCAGCAGTTTATCCCAGGGGACAGATACGCAGTATTTT

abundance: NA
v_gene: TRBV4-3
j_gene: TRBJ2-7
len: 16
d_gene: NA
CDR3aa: CASSQDGGLGDYEQYF
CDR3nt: TGCGCCAGCAGCCAAGATGGGGGACTGGGGGACTACGAGCAGTACTTC

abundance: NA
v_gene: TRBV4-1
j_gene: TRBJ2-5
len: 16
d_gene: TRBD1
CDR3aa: CASSQDLGQGAETQYF
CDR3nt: TGCGCCAGCAGCCAAGATCTCGGACAGGGGGCAGAGACCCAGTACTTC

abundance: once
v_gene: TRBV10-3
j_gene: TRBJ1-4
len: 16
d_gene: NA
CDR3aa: CAISESGEGSNEKLFF
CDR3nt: TGTGCCATCAGTGAGTCCGGGGAGGGGTCCAATGAAAAACTGTTTTTT

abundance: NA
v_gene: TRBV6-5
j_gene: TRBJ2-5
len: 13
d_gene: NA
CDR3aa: CASSKTGGETQYF
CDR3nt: TGTGCCAGCAGTAAGACCGGGGGAGAGACCCAGTACTTC

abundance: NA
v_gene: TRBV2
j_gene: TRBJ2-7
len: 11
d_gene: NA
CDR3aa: CASVSSYEQYF
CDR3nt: TGTGCCAGCGTGAGCTCCTACGAGCAGTACTTC

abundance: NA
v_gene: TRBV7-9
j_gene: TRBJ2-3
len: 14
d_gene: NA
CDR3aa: CASSFTGNPDTQYF
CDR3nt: TGTGCCAGCAGCTTTACAGGGAACCCAGATACGCAGTATTTT

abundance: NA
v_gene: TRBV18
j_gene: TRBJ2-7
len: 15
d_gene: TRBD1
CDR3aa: CASSDKKGAYYEQYF
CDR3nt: TGTGCCAGCTCAGATAAAAAGGGGGCGTACTACGAGCAGTACTTC

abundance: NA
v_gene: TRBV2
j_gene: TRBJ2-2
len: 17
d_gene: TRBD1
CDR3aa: CASNGAGQGVRTGELFF
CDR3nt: TGTGCCAGCAATGGGGCGGGACAGGGGGTTCGAACCGGGGAGCTGTTTTTT

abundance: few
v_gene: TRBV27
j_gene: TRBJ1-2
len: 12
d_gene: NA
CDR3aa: CASRQGTGGYTF
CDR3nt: TGTGCCAGCAGGCAAGGGACGGGCGGCTACACCTTC

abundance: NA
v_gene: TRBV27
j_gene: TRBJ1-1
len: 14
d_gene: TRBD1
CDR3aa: CASSPGTGGDEAFF
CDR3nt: TGTGCCAGCAGTCCTGGGACAGGGGGCGATGAAGCTTTCTTT

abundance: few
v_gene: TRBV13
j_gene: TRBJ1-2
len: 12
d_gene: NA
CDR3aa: CASSSGTYGYTF
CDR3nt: TGTGCCAGCAGCAGCGGGACCTATGGCTACACCTTC

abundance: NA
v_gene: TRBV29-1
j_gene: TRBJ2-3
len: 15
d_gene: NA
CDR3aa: CSVELQGVFADTQYF
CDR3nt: TGCAGCGTTGAGCTGCAGGGAGTTTTCGCAGATACGCAGTATTTT

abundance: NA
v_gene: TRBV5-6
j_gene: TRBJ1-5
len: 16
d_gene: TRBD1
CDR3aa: CASSPGQGASNQPQHF
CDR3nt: TGTGCCAGCAGCCCGGGACAGGGGGCTAGCAATCAGCCCCAGCATTTT

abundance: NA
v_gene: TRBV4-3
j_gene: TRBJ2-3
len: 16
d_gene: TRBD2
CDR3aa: CASSQEVAGGTDTQYF
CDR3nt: TGCGCCAGCAGCCAAGAAGTAGCGGGAGGGACAGATACGCAGTATTTT

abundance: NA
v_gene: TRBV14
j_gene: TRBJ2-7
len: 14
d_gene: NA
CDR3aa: CASRPDSIPYEQYF
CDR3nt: TGTGCCAGTCGACCAGACTCGATACCCTACGAGCAGTACTTC

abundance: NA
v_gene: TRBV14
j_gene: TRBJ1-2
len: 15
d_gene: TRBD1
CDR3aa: CASSAAMGQVYGYTF
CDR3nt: TGTGCCAGCAGCGCGGCAATGGGACAGGTGTATGGCTACACCTTC

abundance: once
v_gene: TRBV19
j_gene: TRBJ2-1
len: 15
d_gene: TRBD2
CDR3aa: CASSTGTSGYNEQFF
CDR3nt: TGTGCCAGTAGTACTGGGACTAGCGGTTACAATGAGCAGTTCTTC

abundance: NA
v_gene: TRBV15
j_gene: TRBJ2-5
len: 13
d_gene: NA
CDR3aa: CATSGGGQETQYF
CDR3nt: TGTGCCACCAGCGGAGGGGGTCAAGAGACCCAGTACTTC

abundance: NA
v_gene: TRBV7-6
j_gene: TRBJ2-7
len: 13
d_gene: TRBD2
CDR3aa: CASSMGTSYEQYF
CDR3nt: TGTGCCAGCAGCATGGGGACTAGCTACGAGCAGTACTTC

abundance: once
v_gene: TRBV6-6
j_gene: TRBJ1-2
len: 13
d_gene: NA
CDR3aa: CASSYTRGDGYTF
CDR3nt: TGTGCCAGCAGTTACACCAGGGGAGATGGCTACACCTTC

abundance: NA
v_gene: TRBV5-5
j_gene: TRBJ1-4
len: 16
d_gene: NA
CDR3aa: CASSTQGIQYNEKLFF
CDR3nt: TGTGCCAGCAGCACGCAGGGTATCCAGTATAATGAAAAACTGTTTTTT

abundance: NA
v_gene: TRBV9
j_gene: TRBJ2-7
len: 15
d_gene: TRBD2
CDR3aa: CASSVAGTSAYEQYF
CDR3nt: TGTGCCAGCAGCGTAGCCGGGACTAGCGCGTACGAGCAGTACTTC

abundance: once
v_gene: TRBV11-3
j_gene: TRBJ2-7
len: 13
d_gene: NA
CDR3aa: CASSPREGYEQYF
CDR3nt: TGTGCCAGCAGCCCCCGTGAGGGCTACGAGCAGTACTTC

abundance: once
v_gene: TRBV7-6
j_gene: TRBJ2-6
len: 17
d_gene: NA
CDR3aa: CASSLGDIISGANVLTF
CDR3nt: TGTGCCAGCAGCTTGGGGGACATAATCTCTGGGGCCAACGTCCTGACTTTC

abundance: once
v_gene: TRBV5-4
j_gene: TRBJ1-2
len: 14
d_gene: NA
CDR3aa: CASSSVGSGYGYTF
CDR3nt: TGTGCCAGCAGCTCTGTGGGCAGCGGCTATGGCTACACCTTC

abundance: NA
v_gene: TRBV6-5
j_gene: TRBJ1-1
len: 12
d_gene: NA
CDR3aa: CASSYLAGEAFF
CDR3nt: TGTGCCAGCAGTTACCTGGCAGGAGAAGCTTTCTTT

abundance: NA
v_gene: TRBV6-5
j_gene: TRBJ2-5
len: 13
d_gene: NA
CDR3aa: CASSYDGEETQYF
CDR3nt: TGTGCCAGCAGTTACGACGGAGAAGAGACCCAGTACTTC

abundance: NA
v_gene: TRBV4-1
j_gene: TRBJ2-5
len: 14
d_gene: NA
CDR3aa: CASSQINIGETQYF
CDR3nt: TGCGCCAGCAGCCAAATAAACATTGGGGAGACCCAGTACTTC

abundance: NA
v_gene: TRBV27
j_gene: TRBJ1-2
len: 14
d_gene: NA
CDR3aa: CASSHGTEARGYTF
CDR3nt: TGTGCCAGCAGCCATGGGACGGAGGCGAGGGGCTACACCTTC

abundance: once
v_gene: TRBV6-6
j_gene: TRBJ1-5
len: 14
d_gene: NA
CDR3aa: CASTGMGLDQPQHF
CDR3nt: TGTGCCAGCACGGGTATGGGGTTGGATCAGCCCCAGCATTTT

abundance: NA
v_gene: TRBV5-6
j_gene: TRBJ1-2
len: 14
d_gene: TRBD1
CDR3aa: CASSFGQGKVGYTF
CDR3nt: TGTGCCAGCAGCTTCGGACAGGGGAAGGTTGGCTACACCTTC

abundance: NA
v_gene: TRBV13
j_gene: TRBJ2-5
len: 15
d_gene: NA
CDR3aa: CASSLAGAPRETQYF
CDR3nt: TGTGCCAGCAGCTTAGCAGGGGCGCCACGAGAGACCCAGTACTTC

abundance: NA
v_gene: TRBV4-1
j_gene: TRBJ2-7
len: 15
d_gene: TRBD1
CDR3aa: CASSQGTGVSYEQYF
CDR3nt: TGCGCCAGCAGCCAAGGGACAGGTGTCTCCTACGAGCAGTACTTC

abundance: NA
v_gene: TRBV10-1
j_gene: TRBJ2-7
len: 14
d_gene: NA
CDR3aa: CASSESVGVGEQYF
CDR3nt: TGCGCCAGCAGTGAGTCGGTGGGAGTGGGCGAGCAGTACTTC